The rows below give T cell receptor beta chains drawn from one sample of a study of cytomegalovirus exposure and HLA in healthy donors. Assay used: immunoSEQ multiplex PCR; TCRdb lists only in-frame clones, some missing. The sample shows over 150,000 clones, roughly 79% of them seen only once. The sample taken for sequencing was PBMCs. The receptors originated from a male donor in good health and CMV-seronegative. Both conserved end residues are part of each CDR3. D genes are given only for firm matches. The size entry is marked missing in some rows and otherwise reads once, few, many or a size class.

j_gene | d_gene | v_gene | abundance | CDR3aa | CDR3nt
TRBJ2-7 | - | TRBV10-3 | - | CAISEKYEQYF | TGTGCCATCAGTGAAAAGTACGAGCAGTACTTC
TRBJ1-5 | - | TRBV6-1 | - | CASSEGQQYQPQHF | TGTGCCAGCAGTGAAGGACAGCAGTATCAGCCCCAGCATTTT
TRBJ1-6 | - | TRBV5-1 | - | CASSLVASNSPLHF | TGCGCCAGCAGCTTGGTGGCTTCAAATTCACCCCTCCACTTT
TRBJ1-1 | TRBD1 | TRBV6-5 | - | CASSYTGAWVNTEAFF | TGTGCCAGCAGTTATACAGGGGCGTGGGTGAACACTGAAGCTTTCTTT
TRBJ2-5 | TRBD2 | TRBV30 | - | CARGTSGHETQYF | TGTGCCCGGGGGACTAGCGGACACGAGACCCAGTACTTC
TRBJ1-5 | - | TRBV16 | - | CASSQDGEGRAPQHF | TGTGCCAGCAGCCAAGATGGAGAGGGAAGGGCGCCCCAGCATTTT
TRBJ1-5 | - | TRBV6-5 | few | CASNSLGGPGQPQHF | TGTGCCAGCAACTCCCTGGGAGGGCCGGGTCAGCCCCAGCATTTT
TRBJ1-5 | TRBD1 | TRBV18 | - | CASSPQDRGANQPQHF | TGTGCCAGCTCACCACAAGACAGGGGGGCCAATCAGCCCCAGCATTTT
TRBJ2-2 | - | TRBV7-3 | - | CASSLHNTGELFF | TGTGCCAGCAGCTTACATAACACCGGGGAGCTGTTTTTT
TRBJ2-7 | TRBD2 | TRBV28 | - | CAETGLLDEQYF | TGTGCCGAAACGGGACTACTCGACGAGCAGTACTTC
TRBJ2-1 | TRBD2 | TRBV2 | - | CASRDYYNEQFF | TGTGCCAGCCGGGACTATTACAATGAGCAGTTCTTC
TRBJ2-7 | TRBD2 | TRBV6-1 | - | CASTEGLAGRNEQYF | TGTGCCAGCACCGAGGGACTAGCGGGGAGGAACGAGCAGTACTTC
TRBJ2-2 | TRBD2 | TRBV15 | - | CATSRGSGRNSGELFF | TGTGCCACCAGCAGAGGGTCCGGGAGGAATTCCGGGGAGCTGTTTTTT
TRBJ1-5 | TRBD1 | TRBV9 | few | CASSETGGGNQPQHF | TGTGCCAGCAGCGAAACAGGGGGCGGCAATCAGCCCCAGCATTTT
TRBJ1-2 | - | TRBV28 | - | CASSLLVGGHGYTF | TGTGCCAGCAGTTTATTGGTAGGGGGTCATGGCTACACCTTC
TRBJ2-2 | TRBD1 | TRBV7-3 | - | CASSGQGGTGELFF | TGTGCCAGCAGCGGACAGGGGGGAACCGGGGAGCTGTTTTTT
TRBJ2-7 | - | TRBV6-5 | - | CASSYGGSYEQYF | TGTGCCAGCAGTTACGGGGGGAGCTACGAGCAGTACTTC
TRBJ1-1 | - | TRBV28 | few | CASSSGGQTNTEAFF | TGTGCCAGCAGTTCCGGCGGACAGACGAACACTGAAGCTTTCTTT
TRBJ1-6 | - | TRBV25-1 | - | CASSEDSGYNSPLHF | TGTGCCAGCAGTGAGGACAGTGGTTATAATTCACCCCTCCACTTT